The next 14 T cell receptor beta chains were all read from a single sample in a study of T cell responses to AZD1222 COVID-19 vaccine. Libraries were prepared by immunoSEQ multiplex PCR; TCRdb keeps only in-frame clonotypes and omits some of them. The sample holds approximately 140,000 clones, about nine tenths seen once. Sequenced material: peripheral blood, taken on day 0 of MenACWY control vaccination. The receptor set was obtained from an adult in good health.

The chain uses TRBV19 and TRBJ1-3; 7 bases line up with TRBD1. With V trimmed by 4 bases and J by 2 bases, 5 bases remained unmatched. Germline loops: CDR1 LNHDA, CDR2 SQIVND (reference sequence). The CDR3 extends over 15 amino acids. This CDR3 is CASSTDDRAGNTIYF. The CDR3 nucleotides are TGTGCCAGTAGTACAGATGACAGGGCTGGAAACACCATATATTTT.

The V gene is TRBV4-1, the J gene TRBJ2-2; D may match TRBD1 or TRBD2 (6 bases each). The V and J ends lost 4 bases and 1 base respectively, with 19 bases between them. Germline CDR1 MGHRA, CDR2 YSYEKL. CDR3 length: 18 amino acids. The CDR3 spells CASSLARGPNLNTGELFF. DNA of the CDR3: TGCGCCAGCAGCCTGGCCCGGGGGCCCAACCTGAACACCGGGGAGCTGTTTTTT.

Written as DNA, the CDR3 is TGTGCCAGCAGCCCCTCCCCCGGGACTAGCTACGAGCAGTACTTC. Amino acids: CASSPSPGTSYEQYF. This chain joins TRBV9 and TRBJ2-7; 8 bases align to TRBD2. CDR3 length equals 15 residues. With V trimmed by 4 bases and J by 3 bases, 9 bases remained unmatched. Germline CDR1 and CDR2: SGDLS and YYNGEE.

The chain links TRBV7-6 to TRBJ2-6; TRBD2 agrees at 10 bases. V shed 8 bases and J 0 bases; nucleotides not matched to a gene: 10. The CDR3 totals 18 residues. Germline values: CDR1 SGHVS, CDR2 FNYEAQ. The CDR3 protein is CASGETSGSISGANVLTF. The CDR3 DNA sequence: TGTGCCAGCGGCGAGACTAGCGGGTCAATCTCTGGGGCCAACGTCCTGACTTTC. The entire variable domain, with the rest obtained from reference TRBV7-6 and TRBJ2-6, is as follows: GAGVSQSPRYKVTKRGQDVALRCDPISGHVSLYWYRQALGQGPEFLTYFNYEAQQDKSGLPNDRFSAERPEGSISTLTIQRTEQRDSAMYRCASGETSGSISGANVLTFGAGSRLTVL.

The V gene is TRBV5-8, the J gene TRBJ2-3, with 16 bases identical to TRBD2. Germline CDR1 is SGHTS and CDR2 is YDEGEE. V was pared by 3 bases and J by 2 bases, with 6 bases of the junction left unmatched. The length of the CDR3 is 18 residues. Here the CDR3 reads CASSSGLAGGPATDTQYF. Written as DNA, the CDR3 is TGTGCCAGCAGCTCGGGACTAGCGGGGGGGCCGGCCACAGATACGCAGTATTTT.

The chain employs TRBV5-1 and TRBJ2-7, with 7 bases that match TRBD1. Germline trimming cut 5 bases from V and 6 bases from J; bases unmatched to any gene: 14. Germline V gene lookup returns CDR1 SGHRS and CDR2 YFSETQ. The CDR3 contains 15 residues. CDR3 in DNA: TGCGCCAGCAGATCGACCGGGACAGCCTTCGGCGAGCAGTACTTC. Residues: CASRSTGTAFGEQYF. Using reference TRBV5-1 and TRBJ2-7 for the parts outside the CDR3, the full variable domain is KAGVTQTPRYLIKTRGQQVTLSCSPISGHRSVSWYQQTPGQGLQFLFEYFSETQRNKGNFPGRFSGRQFSNSRSEMNVSTLELGDSALYLCASRSTGTAFGEQYFGPGTRLTVT.

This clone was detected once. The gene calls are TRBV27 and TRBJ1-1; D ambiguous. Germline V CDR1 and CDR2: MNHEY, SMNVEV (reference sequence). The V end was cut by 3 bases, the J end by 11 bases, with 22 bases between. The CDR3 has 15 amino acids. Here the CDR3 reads CASSFGTGPFAAAFF. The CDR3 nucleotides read TGTGCCAGCAGTTTTGGAACCGGTCCCTTTGCAGCCGCTTTCTTT.

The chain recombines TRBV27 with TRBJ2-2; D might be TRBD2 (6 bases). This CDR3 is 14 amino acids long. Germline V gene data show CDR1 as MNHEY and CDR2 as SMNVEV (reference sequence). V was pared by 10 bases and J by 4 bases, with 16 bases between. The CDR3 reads CAIPFRGSTGELFF. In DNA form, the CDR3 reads TGTGCCATCCCGTTCCGGGGGAGCACCGGGGAGCTGTTTTTT.

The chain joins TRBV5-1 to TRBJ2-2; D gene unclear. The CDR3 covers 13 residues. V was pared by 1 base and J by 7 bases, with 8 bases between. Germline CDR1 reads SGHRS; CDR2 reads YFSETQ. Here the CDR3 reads CASSLRAIGELFF. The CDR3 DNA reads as TGCGCCAGCAGCTTGCGAGCGATCGGGGAGCTGTTTTTT.

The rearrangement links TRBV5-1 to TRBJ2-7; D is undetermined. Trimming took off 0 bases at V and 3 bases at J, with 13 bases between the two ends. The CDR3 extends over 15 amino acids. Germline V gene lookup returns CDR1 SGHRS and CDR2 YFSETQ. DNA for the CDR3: TGCGCCAGCAGCTTGGTGTCAGGACCCCACTACGAGCAGTACTTC. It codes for CASSLVSGPHYEQYF. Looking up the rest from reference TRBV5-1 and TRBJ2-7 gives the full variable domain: KAGVTQTPRYLIKTRGQQVTLSCSPISGHRSVSWYQQTPGQGLQFLFEYFSETQRNKGNFPGRFSGRQFSNSRSEMNVSTLELGDSALYLCASSLVSGPHYEQYFGPGTRLTVT.

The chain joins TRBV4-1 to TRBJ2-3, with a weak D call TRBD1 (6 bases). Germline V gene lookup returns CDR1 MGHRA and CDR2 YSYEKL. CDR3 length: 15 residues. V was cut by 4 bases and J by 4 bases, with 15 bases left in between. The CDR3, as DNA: TGCGCCAGCAGCCTTTTACTATCAGGGGCAGATACGCAGTATTTT. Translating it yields CASSLLLSGADTQYF.

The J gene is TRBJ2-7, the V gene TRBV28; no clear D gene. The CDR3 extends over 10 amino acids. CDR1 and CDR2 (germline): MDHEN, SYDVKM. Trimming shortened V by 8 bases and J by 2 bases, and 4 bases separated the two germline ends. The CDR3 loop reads CASGPYEQYF. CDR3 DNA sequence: TGTGCCAGCGGACCCTACGAGCAGTACTTC.

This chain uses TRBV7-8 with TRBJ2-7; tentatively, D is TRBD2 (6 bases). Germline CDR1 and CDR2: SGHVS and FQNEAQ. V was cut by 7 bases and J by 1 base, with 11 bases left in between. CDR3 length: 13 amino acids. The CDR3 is CASKFGGSYEQYF. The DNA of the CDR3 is TGTGCCAGCAAATTCGGGGGATCCTACGAGCAGTACTTC. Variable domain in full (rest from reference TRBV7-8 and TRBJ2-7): GAGVSQSPRYKVAKRGQDVALRCDPISGHVSLFWYQQALGQGPEFLTYFQNEAQLDKSGLPSDRFFAERPEGSVSTLKIQRTQQEDSAVYLCASKFGGSYEQYFGPGTRLTVT.

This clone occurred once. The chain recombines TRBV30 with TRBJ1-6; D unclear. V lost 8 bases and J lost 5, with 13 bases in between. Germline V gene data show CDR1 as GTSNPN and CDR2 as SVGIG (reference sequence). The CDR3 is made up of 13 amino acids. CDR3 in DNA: TGTGCCAGTCAAGCATCGCATAATTCACCCCTCCACTTT. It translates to CASQASHNSPLHF.